The 11 T cell receptor beta chains presented below share a single source sample, sequenced in a study of OX40 agonist ivuxolimab in advanced cancers. Library preparation was by the immunoSEQ multiplex PCR assay. The source is immuneACCESS, and TCRdb retained only in-frame sequences with V and J called. Part of the clones is not carried over; for the studies checked, unresolved V genes explain less than half of this, and the remainder is unexplained. For this sample the table gives tens of thousands of clones, of which under 80% were detected only once. The top ten constitute less than 9.5% of the sample. Material: CD4+ or CD8+ T cells sorted from blood, obtained in a trial of the OX40 agonist ivuxolimab. The receptors derive from an adult with an advanced solid tumor such as melanoma, head and neck, liver or kidney cancer.

DNA of the CDR3: TGTGCCAGCACCTCTTCGACGACAACTAATGAAAAACTGTTTTTT. Residues: CASTSSTTTNEKLFF. The V call is TRBV11-2, the J call TRBJ1-4, with no clear D. Germline values: CDR1 SGHAT, CDR2 FQNNGV. V was pared by 7 bases and J by 0 bases, with 12 bases between. The length of the CDR3 is 15 residues. Full variable domain (outside the CDR3, taken from reference TRBV11-2 and TRBJ1-4): EAGVAQSPRYKIIEKRQSVAFWCNPISGHATLYWYQQILGQGPKLLIQFQNNGVVDDSQLPKDRFSAERLKGVDSTLKIQPAKLEDSAVYLCASTSSTTTNEKLFFGSGTQLSVL.

The rearrangement joins TRBV7-9 to TRBJ1-2; no reliable D call. The V gene lost 1 base and the J gene lost 7 bases, with 10 bases spanning the gap. This CDR3 region has 13 residues. CDR1 and CDR2 (germline): SEHNR, FQNEAQ (reference sequence). The CDR3, as DNA: TGTGCCAGCAGCTTAGTCTTGGGTCTTGGCTACACCTTC. It encodes CASSLVLGLGYTF.

The CDR3 bases are TGTGCCAGCAGTTCCTCTCGTTCGGGCAATGAGCAGTTCTTC. Translation gives CASSSSRSGNEQFF. V and J are TRBV6-5 and TRBJ2-1; D unresolved. CDR3 length equals 14 residues. The germline gives CDR1 MNHEY, CDR2 SVGAGI. The V end lost 4 bases, the J end lost 6 bases, and 13 bases lay between the germline ends.

The chain has TRBV5-4 and TRBJ2-1, with TRBD1 matching 8 bases. This CDR3 has 15 residues. Germline assignment: CDR1 SGHNT and CDR2 YYREEE (reference sequence). V was clipped by 0 bases and J by 9 bases; unmatched bases: 8. The CDR3 coding sequence is TGTGCCAGCAGCTTGGGCAGGGGGCTTGATAGTGAGCAGTTCTTC. It codes for CASSLGRGLDSEQFF.

The chain couples TRBV5-1 to TRBJ2-2, with 9 positions matching TRBD1. The V gene end was trimmed by 4 bases and the J gene end by 3 bases; junction bases not matched to a gene: 7. Germline assignment: CDR1 SGHRS and CDR2 YFSETQ. The CDR3 is 16 residues long. The CDR3 protein is CASSPGQGMDTGELFF. Written as DNA, the CDR3 is TGCGCCAGCAGCCCGGGACAGGGCATGGACACCGGGGAGCTGTTTTTT.

This clone was observed once. The gene calls are TRBV5-1 and TRBJ1-2; 7 bases match TRBD1. Losses at the gene ends were 4 bases for V and 3 bases for J; bases not matched to a gene: 6. CDR1 is SGHRS, CDR2 YFSETQ, per germline. This CDR3 is built from 14 residues. The CDR3 sequence is CASSVDRVDYGYTF. CDR3 nucleotide sequence: TGCGCCAGCAGCGTCGACAGGGTCGACTATGGCTACACCTTC.

In this sample, this clone turned up once. The V and J genes are TRBV19 and TRBJ2-1, with D possibly called TRBD1 or TRBD2 (5 bases each). The V gene lost 6 bases and the J gene lost 4 bases, with 16 bases spanning the gap. This CDR3 has 15 amino acids. Germline V gene data show CDR1 as LNHDA and CDR2 as SQIVND (reference sequence). The CDR3 DNA reads as TGTGCCAGTAGGAGCGGTGAGGGACGATACAATGAGCAGTTCTTC. Translation: CASRSGEGRYNEQFF. The whole variable domain, filled in from reference TRBV19 and TRBJ2-1, reads DGGITQSPKYLFRKEGQNVTLSCEQNLNHDAMYWYRQDPGQGLRLIYYSQIVNDFQKGDIAEGYSVSREKKESFPLTVTSAQKNPTAFYLCASRSGEGRYNEQFFGPGTRLTVL.

CDR3 in amino acids: CSVESEGVRVGYTF. Here the CDR3 DNA reads TGCAGCGTTGAAAGCGAGGGGGTGAGAGTTGGCTACACCTTC. The chain links TRBV29-1 to TRBJ1-2; possible D gene TRBD1, 6 bases. The V gene's germline CDR1 is SQVTM and CDR2 ANQGSEA. There are 14 residues in the CDR3. Trimming removed 2 bases from V and 7 bases from J, with 17 bases in between.

This clone was found once. The chain couples TRBV6-5 to TRBJ1-3; no definite D call. Germline CDR1 and CDR2: MNHEY and SVGAGI. This CDR3 has 12 residues. CDR3 sequence: CAIRGNGNTIYF. CDR3 coding DNA: TGTGCGATCCGGGGTAACGGAAACACCATATATTTT.

This clone was recorded only once. The rearrangement joins TRBV30 to TRBJ1-3; a possible D gene is TRBD1 (6 bases). From germline, CDR1 is GTSNPN and CDR2 SVGIG (reference sequence). Trimming took 1 base from V and 0 from J, leaving 10 bases between them. This CDR3 is 15 amino acids long. Here the CDR3 DNA reads TGTGCCTGGAGTGGGTCGGGACACTCTGGAAACACCATATATTTT. Translation: CAWSGSGHSGNTIYF.

This clone is a singleton in its sample. The V call is TRBV10-3, the J call TRBJ1-1, with D perhaps matching TRBD1 (5 bases). V dropped 7 bases and J dropped 1 base, with 10 bases sitting between them. Germline assignment: CDR1 ENHRY and CDR2 SYGVKD. CDR3 length: 13 amino acids. CDR3 residues: CAIKRQSNTEAFF. CDR3 sequence (DNA): TGTGCCATCAAAAGACAGTCGAACACTGAAGCTTTCTTT.